This record looks at one TCR beta chain sequence and its context. This clone was observed at least ten times. Its antigen target is currently unknown. Qualities for individual bases were not recorded, and no much larger clone is one base off. Before undergoing thyroid surgery, none of the patients had been given any kind of treatment. The study retrospectively analysed patient clinical samples collected from the early 2010s to the late 2010s using T-cell receptor beta sequencing. The CDR3 goes from the cysteine to the phenylalanine over 13 residues. Only the CDR3 DNA stays, 39 bases, in frame from base 1. The germline V gene (reference sequence) supplies CDR1 DFQATT and CDR2 SNEGSKA. V loses 4 bases of germline sequence and J loses 5 bases, and the interval between the two ends is 14 bases. The data were obtained in a study of metastatic and nonmetastatic thyroid tumors (dated by TCRdb to between 2020 and 2021). Regarding the complete study: For patients with malignant and with benign thyroid disease, the researchers compared repertoires between peripheral blood samples and tumor or nodule tissue samples.

Libraries were made using PCR. For sequencing, an Illumina HiSeq 4000 was employed. The TCR beta-chain CDR3 region of each patient was profiled by high-throughput sequencing. The authors processed their data as follows. Drawing on CDR3 differences between clinicopathological groups, the researchers built a classifier meant to tell apart patients with distant-metastatic papillary thyroid cancer. The Shannon index was used to assess repertoire diversity, and the Morisita-Horn index was used to assess tumor-blood repertoire similarity. Clones were called with MiXCR by TCRdb after fastp trimmed the public reads at Q25, and only in-frame beta chains were retained. These V and J calls rely on TCRdb rather than the paper's analysis. The sample yields tens of thousands of clones; about 12% were counted once. About 6% of the sample lies in the top ten. General findings and caveats noted by the study authors: In both blood and tumor samples, TCR beta diversity was reported to be significantly higher in malignant tumors than in benign nodules.

The rearranged chain carries TRBV20-1 and TRBJ2-5; TRBD2 is a possible D gene, resting on 6 matching bases. Sequencing was done on a sample of blood. This clonotype was sampled from a male donor with papillary thyroid cancer or a benign thyroid nodule (not recorded which). Some clones in this sample may be carry-over from other donors' samples. CDR3 sequence: CSAMSGVWETQYF. The nucleotide sequence is TGCAGTGCTATGTCGGGGGTTTGGGAGACCCAGTACTTC.